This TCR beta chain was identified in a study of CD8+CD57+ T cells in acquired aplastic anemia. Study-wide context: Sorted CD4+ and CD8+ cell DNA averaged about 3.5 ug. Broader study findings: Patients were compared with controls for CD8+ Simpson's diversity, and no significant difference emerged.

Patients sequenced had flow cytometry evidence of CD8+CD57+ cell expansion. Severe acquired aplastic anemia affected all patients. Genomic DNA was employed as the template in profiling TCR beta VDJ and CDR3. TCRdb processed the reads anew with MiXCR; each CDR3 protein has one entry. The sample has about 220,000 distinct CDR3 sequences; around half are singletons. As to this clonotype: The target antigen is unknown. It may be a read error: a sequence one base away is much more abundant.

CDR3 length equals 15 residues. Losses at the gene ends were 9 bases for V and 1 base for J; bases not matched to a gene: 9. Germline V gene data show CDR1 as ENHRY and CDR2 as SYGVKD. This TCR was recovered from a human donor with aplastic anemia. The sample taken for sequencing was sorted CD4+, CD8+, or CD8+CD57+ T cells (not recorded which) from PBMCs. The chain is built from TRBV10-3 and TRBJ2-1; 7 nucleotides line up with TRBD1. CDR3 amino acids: CAIDRESGSYNEQFF. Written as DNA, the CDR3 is TGTGCCATAGACAGGGAGTCGGGGTCCTACAATGAGCAGTTCTTC.